This T cell receptor beta chain was found in a study of T cell changes during pregnancy in multiple sclerosis (dated by TCRdb to between 2018 and 2021). Study-wide context: The study examined how the T cell repertoire changed over the course of pregnancy in women with multiple sclerosis.

Libraries were built with the immunoSEQ multiplex PCR assay. Drawn from immuneACCESS, this table holds only the in-frame rearrangements with V and J called that TCRdb kept. Clones are partly lost; checked studies trace under half to an unresolved V gene and leave the rest unexplained. A total of under 130,000 clones appear in this sample, almost 95% of them only once. More than 0.85% of the sample belongs to the ten largest clones. Including the terminal cysteine and phenylalanine, the CDR3 comprises 14 residues. Just the 42-base CDR3 DNA is kept, in frame starting at base 1. Compared with germline, V lacks 4 bases and J lacks 3 bases; bases without a gene match: 3. The germline V gene (reference sequence) yields SEHNR for CDR1 and FQNEAQ for CDR2. Comment on this clone: The specificity of this receptor is unknown. Base-call qualities are not available, and no considerably larger clone is one nucleotide away.

The sequence was collected from a female donor with multiple sclerosis, enrolled in a pregnancy study. The material sequenced was peripheral blood, taken after pregnancy. This sequence uses TRBV7-9 and TRBJ2-7; 10 bases in between match TRBD1. Here the CDR3 is given as CASSSRDRGYEQYF. The bases read TGTGCCAGCAGCTCCCGGGACAGGGGCTACGAGCAGTACTTC.